The 17 T cell receptor beta chains given below trace back to one sample, sequenced in a study of radiotherapy plus CTLA-4 blockade in lung cancer. Repertoires were generated with immunoSEQ multiplex PCR, while TCRdb's copy carries only in-frame clones and drops some. This table holds around 99,000 clones, around 88% found once. Here the sequenced sample was peripheral blood, taken from a patient treated with radiotherapy plus ipilimumab. These receptors originate from a human donor with non-small cell lung cancer that progressed on radiotherapy plus ipilimumab.

The chain recombines TRBV18 with TRBJ1-1, with D possibly being TRBD1 (5 bases). The germline V gene has CDR1 KGHSH and CDR2 LQKENI. V was clipped by 2 bases and J by 11 bases, with 9 bases between them. There are 11 residues in the CDR3. CDR3 amino acids: CASSPKQGAFF. DNA of the CDR3: TGTGCCAGCTCACCAAAGCAGGGTGCTTTCTTT.

The chain uses TRBV2 and TRBJ2-2; no definite D call. The CDR3 contains 13 residues. V was clipped by 6 bases and J by 4 bases, with 9 bases between them. Germline V gene lookup returns CDR1 SNHLY and CDR2 FYNNEI. CDR3 region: CASRTTITGELFF. CDR3 DNA sequence: TGTGCCAGCAGGACCACAATCACCGGGGAGCTGTTTTTT.

The sample holds a few counts of this clone. The V gene is TRBV9, the J gene TRBJ1-3; D is possibly TRBD1 (5 bases). Trimming shortened V by 5 bases and J by 0 bases, and 9 bases separated the two germline ends. The germline CDR1 and CDR2 sequences are SGDLS and YYNGEE. This CDR3 is built from 14 residues. This CDR3 is CASSLGDSGNTIYF. The CDR3 nucleotides read TGTGCCAGCAGTTTGGGGGACTCTGGAAACACCATATATTTT.

This CDR3 reads CASSQPRQGLYGYTF. CDR3 nucleotides: TGCGCCAGCAGCCAGCCCCGACAGGGATTGTATGGCTACACCTTC. The chain joins TRBV4-1 to TRBJ1-2, with TRBD1 matching over 7 bases. V gave up 3 bases and J gave up 5 bases; unmatched junction bases: 9. Germline V gene lookup returns CDR1 MGHRA and CDR2 YSYEKL. This CDR3 spans 15 amino acids.

The chain recombines TRBV7-8 with TRBJ2-3; D ambiguous. There are 16 residues in the CDR3. Per germline, CDR1 SGHVS and CDR2 FQNEAQ. V shed 5 bases and J shed 2 bases, with 17 bases lying between them. CDR3 sequence: CASSRIGTQITDTQYF. The DNA for the CDR3 is TGTGCCAGCAGCAGGATAGGTACGCAGATCACAGATACGCAGTATTTT.

The V and J genes are TRBV29-1 and TRBJ1-1, with D perhaps matching TRBD1 (5 bases). Trimming took off 5 bases at V and 5 bases at J, with 12 bases between the two ends. The germline CDR1 and CDR2 sequences are SQVTM and ANQGSEA. This CDR3 has 12 amino acids. The CDR3 DNA follows: TGCAGCGTTTCCAGGGCAGGGACTGAAGCTTTCTTT. This encodes CSVSRAGTEAFF.

V usage is TRBV10-3 and J usage is TRBJ2-7; D might be TRBD1 or TRBD2, each matching 7 bases. The CDR3 is 15 amino acids. Between the trimmed V and J ends, which lost 7 bases and 2 bases, there was a span of 18 bases. Germline values: CDR1 ENHRY, CDR2 SYGVKD. CDR3 DNA sequence: TGTGCCATCATGGGGGAGGGCAGGGGGGCCTACGAGCAGTACTTC. This encodes CAIMGEGRGAYEQYF.

This clone was recorded a few times. This chain links TRBV6-6 with TRBJ2-7; D unresolved. Per the germline V gene, CDR1 is MNHNY and CDR2 is SVGAGI (reference sequence). Trimming cost V 0 bases and J 5 bases, with 2 bases left between them. The CDR3 is 11 amino acids. The CDR3 nucleotides are TGTGCCAGCAGTTACTCGAACGAGCAGTACTTC. As protein: CASSYSNEQYF.

The chain recombines TRBV11-2 with TRBJ1-1; 8 bases align to TRBD1. The CDR3 spans 15 residues. J gave up 3 bases and V 6 bases, and 9 bases lay outside the gene matches. Germline CDR1 and CDR2: SGHAT and FQNNGV. In DNA form, the CDR3 reads TGTGCCAGCAGACCTCGGACAGGGTGGTACACTGAAGCTTTCTTT. Translating gives CASRPRTGWYTEAFF.

The CDR3 reads CASSMISGTGYTF. The CDR3 DNA sequence: TGTGCCAGTAGTATGATTTCGGGGACTGGCTACACCTTC. The J gene is TRBJ1-2, the V gene TRBV19, with D maybe TRBD1 (5 bases). CDR1 and CDR2 from the germline V gene are LNHDA and SQIVND (reference sequence). CDR3 length: 13 residues. The V end lost 3 bases, the J end lost 7 bases, and 12 bases lay between the germline ends.

J is TRBJ2-3 and V is TRBV9, with 9 bases lining up with TRBD2. Germline CDR1 SGDLS, CDR2 YYNGEE. V lost 4 bases, J lost 10 bases, and 16 bases stayed unmatched. The CDR3 covers 16 residues. In DNA form, the CDR3 reads TGTGCCAGCAGCCCGAGAGGTAGTAGCGGGAGAGCGGCGCAGTATTTT. Translating gives CASSPRGSSGRAAQYF.

The chain is built from TRBV4-1 and TRBJ1-2; possibly TRBD1 for D (6 bases). Deletions cut 2 bases from V and 4 bases from J, with 14 bases between. This CDR3 contains 15 residues. Germline loops: CDR1 MGHRA, CDR2 YSYEKL. The CDR3 region is CASSQSLQGSYGYTF. DNA of the CDR3: TGCGCCAGCAGCCAATCGTTACAGGGTAGCTATGGCTACACCTTC.

This clone was seen only once. The J gene is TRBJ2-3, the V gene TRBV7-9; TRBD1 matches 7 bases. From germline, CDR1 is SEHNR and CDR2 FQNEAQ (reference sequence). Germline trimming cut 5 bases from V and 6 bases from J; bases unmatched to any gene: 11. There are 15 residues in the CDR3. CDR3 DNA sequence: TGTGCCAGCAGCCGTACGGGACAGTATTTTGATACGCAGTATTTT. Amino acids: CASSRTGQYFDTQYF.

This chain links TRBV5-1 with TRBJ2-3; D is perhaps TRBD1 or TRBD2 (6 bases each). This CDR3 has 15 residues. Germline assignment: CDR1 SGHRS and CDR2 YFSETQ. The ends were cut back, 0 bases at V and 1 base at J, with 9 bases in the middle. The CDR3 reads CASSLVGGRTDTQYF. CDR3 bases: TGCGCCAGCAGCTTGGTAGGGGGGCGCACAGATACGCAGTATTTT.

The chain recombines TRBV27 with TRBJ2-5, with TRBD2 as a possible D gene (6 bases). V gave up 5 bases and J gave up 1 base, with 11 bases separating them. The V gene's germline CDR1 is MNHEY and CDR2 SMNVEV (reference sequence). CDR3 length: 14 residues. DNA of the CDR3: TGTGCCAGCAGTCGGGGTAGCGGCCAAGAGACCCAGTACTTC. Its translation is CASSRGSGQETQYF.

The chain recombines TRBV5-1 with TRBJ2-3, with 7 bases fitting TRBD2. V lost 5 bases and J lost 0; bases outside the gene matches: 0. The germline V gene encodes CDR1 SGHRS and CDR2 YFSETQ. CDR3 size: 13 residues. The CDR3 DNA follows: TGCGCCAGCAGTAGCGGGAGCACAGATACGCAGTATTTT. Residues: CASSSGSTDTQYF.

The chain combines TRBV21-1 with TRBJ2-7. TRBV21-1 is reported as a pseudogene. The CDR3 is made up of 13 amino acids. CDR3 amino acids: CASSKGRALEQYF. The CDR3 DNA follows: TGTGCCAGCAGCAAAGGCCGGGCGTTAGAGCAGTACTTC.